Shown below are 15 T cell receptor beta chains from a single sample sequenced in a study of post-analysis software for immune sequencing data. Unique molecular identifiers were present in the TCR beta cDNA libraries. TCRdb re-called the PCR reads with MiXCR, one entry per CDR3 protein. The repertoire includes over 150,000 distinct CDR3 sequences, approximately 30% of them detected once, and roughly 1.6% sits in the top ten. Their cognate antigens are unknown. Study results and limitations: TRBV5-6, TRBV5-1 and TRBV20-1 belonged to a set of roughly 5 TRBV segments that were more frequent in patients than controls.

The source material was blood. These receptor sequences come from a girl aged 5-17 years with multiple sclerosis.

In this sample, this clonotype turned up many times. V and J are TRBV6-1 and TRBJ1-2; unclear D gene. The CDR3 contains 13 residues. The germline V and J ends were trimmed by 0 bases and 7 bases, with 9 bases remaining between them. The germline gives CDR1 MNHNS, CDR2 SASEGT. The CDR3: CASSEAVSGGYTF. In nucleotides, the CDR3 is TGTGCCAGCAGTGAAGCGGTATCGGGTGGCTACACCTTC.

V gene TRBV12-3 or TRBV12-4 combines with J gene TRBJ2-3; the D is unclear. The V end lost 3 bases, the J end lost 2 bases, and 6 bases lay between the germline ends. The CDR3 contains 13 residues. The CDR3 DNA reads TGTGCCAGCAGTTTTTTGGTCACAGATACGCAGTATTTT. This sequence encodes CASSFLVTDTQYF.

This clonotype was picked up many times. The rearrangement joins TRBV9 to TRBJ2-5, with D perhaps TRBD1 or TRBD2 (6 bases each). Between the trimmed V and J ends, which lost 1 base and 9 bases, there was a span of 16 bases. CDR1 and CDR2 from the germline V gene are SGDLS and YYNGEE. This CDR3 has 14 residues. The CDR3 sequence is CASSVLPGADPQYF. CDR3 nucleotides: TGTGCCAGCAGCGTATTACCGGGGGCCGACCCCCAGTACTTC.

This clonotype was observed a few times. The V gene is TRBV6-2 or TRBV6-3, the J gene TRBJ1-5, with a weak D call TRBD1 (5 bases). CDR1 is MNHEY and CDR2 is SVGEGT in the germline V gene. The V gene lost 5 bases and the J gene lost 5 bases, with 19 bases spanning the gap. The CDR3 runs 16 residues. CDR3 protein: CASSPPWGSLDQPQHF. In nucleotides, the CDR3 is TGTGCCAGCAGTCCACCTTGGGGGAGTTTAGATCAGCCCCAGCATTTT.

There are many counts of this clonotype. The chain couples TRBV7-6 to TRBJ2-7; D is unresolved. V was shortened by 5 bases and J by 3 bases, with 11 bases between the two germline ends. Germline lookup yields CDR1 SGHVS and CDR2 FNYEAQ. The length of the CDR3 is 13 residues. The CDR3 protein is CASSGRNLYEQYF. CDR3 nucleotide sequence: TGTGCCAGCAGCGGGCGCAACCTCTACGAGCAGTACTTC.

The CDR3 here is CSATNRQGTETQYF. CDR3 in DNA: TGCAGTGCTACCAACCGACAGGGGACGGAGACCCAGTACTTC. The V gene is TRBV20-1, the J gene TRBJ2-5; TRBD1 matches 8 bases. V was pared by 4 bases and J by 5 bases, with 9 bases of the junction left unmatched. The CDR3 extends over 14 amino acids. CDR1 and CDR2 from the germline V gene are DFQATT and SNEGSKA (reference sequence).

There are many counts of this clonotype. The chain joins TRBV12-3 or TRBV12-4 to TRBJ1-2, with D possibly TRBD1 on 5 matching bases. The CDR3 has 14 residues. V was trimmed by 3 bases and J by 5 bases, leaving 13 bases between them. The CDR3: CASSLSGTGYGYTF. Here the CDR3 DNA reads TGTGCCAGCAGTTTGTCCGGGACGGGATATGGCTACACCTTC.

Note on this clonotype: A much larger clone differs from this one at a single base, so this may be a read error. This chain joins TRBV25-1 and TRBJ2-5; perhaps D is TRBD1 or TRBD2 (6 bases each). The germline CDR1 and CDR2 sequences are MGHDK and SYGVNS. CDR3 length equals 13 residues. V dropped 4 bases and J dropped 11 bases, with 17 bases sitting between them. The CDR3 protein is CASSVSGGTFQYF. Here the CDR3 DNA reads TGTGCCAGCAGTGTATCAGGAGGGACATTTCAGTACTTC.

This clonotype was recorded many times. The CDR3 coding sequence is TGTGCCAGCAGGCCGCAGGAGGACAGAACCTACGAGCAGTACTTC. This gives the protein CASRPQEDRTYEQYF. This rearrangement joins TRBV6-5 to TRBJ2-7, with D perhaps TRBD1 (6 bases). Between the trimmed V and J ends, which lost 6 bases and 2 bases, there was a span of 17 bases. The CDR3 length is 15 residues. The germline gives CDR1 MNHEY, CDR2 SVGAGI.

This clonotype was seen only a few times. A much more abundant neighbour one base away suggests this may be a read error. The rearrangement uses TRBV12-3 or TRBV12-4 and TRBJ2-3, with D perhaps matching TRBD1 (6 bases). The CDR3 sequence is 12 residues long. Trimming shortened V by 6 bases and J by 5 bases, and 9 bases separated the two germline ends. The CDR3 nucleotides are TGTGCCAGCAGCACAGGGAGAGATACGCAGTATTTT. Translating it yields CASSTGRDTQYF.

V is TRBV24-1 and J is TRBJ2-1, with 13 bases that match TRBD2. Per the germline V gene, CDR1 is KGHDR and CDR2 is SFDVKD. The length of the CDR3 is 15 residues. Trimming at V came to 9 bases and at J to 6 bases, leaving 7 bases not matched to a gene. CDR3 DNA sequence: TGTGCCACCGGCGTCGGACTAGCGGGGGTCAATGAGCAGTTCTTC. This codes for CATGVGLAGVNEQFF.

The sample holds many counts of this clonotype. The chain couples TRBV12-3 or TRBV12-4 to TRBJ2-7, with TRBD2 matching 11 bases. V was clipped by 7 bases and J by 5 bases; unmatched bases: 7. The CDR3 has 14 amino acids. The CDR3 sequence: CASTYSGRGDEQYF. The CDR3 nucleotides read TGTGCCAGCACCTATAGCGGGAGGGGAGACGAGCAGTACTTC.

This clonotype turned up a few times. The genes are TRBV12-3 or TRBV12-4 and TRBJ1-2, with D perhaps matching TRBD1 (6 bases). V lost 7 bases, J lost 8 bases, and 23 bases lay in between. The CDR3 runs 15 residues. This chain's CDR3 is CASTPRGGGTSGYTF. For the CDR3, the DNA is TGTGCCAGCACCCCAAGGGGGGGCGGAACCAGCGGCTACACCTTC.

V usage is TRBV28 and J usage is TRBJ2-7, with D possibly TRBD2 on 6 matching bases. The CDR3 is 13 amino acids. The V gene's germline CDR1 is MDHEN and CDR2 SYDVKM. V was cut by 3 bases and J by 4 bases, with 10 bases left in between. This chain's CDR3 is CASSLAGRYEQYF. Written as DNA, the CDR3 is TGTGCCAGCAGTTTGGCAGGGAGGTACGAGCAGTACTTC. The full variable domain, its missing parts supplied by reference TRBV28 and TRBJ2-7, is DVKVTQSSRYLVKRTGEKVFLECVQDMDHENMFWYRQDPGLGLRLIYFSYDVKMKEKGDIPEGYSVSREKKERFSLILESASTNQTSMYLCASSLAGRYEQYFGPGTRLTVT.

This clonotype was counted many times. The CDR3 coding sequence is TGTGCCAGCAGCGTAGCAAGAGGTGGCTTTTACGAGCAGTACTTC. This encodes CASSVARGGFYEQYF. This chain links TRBV9 with TRBJ2-7; no reliable D call. The CDR3 covers 15 residues. CDR1 and CDR2 (germline): SGDLS, YYNGEE. Trimming shortened V by 0 bases and J by 4 bases, and 14 bases separated the two germline ends. Looking up the rest from reference TRBV9 and TRBJ2-7 gives the full variable domain: DSGVTQTPKHLITATGQRVTLRCSPRSGDLSVYWYQQSLDQGLQFLIQYYNGEERAKGNILERFSAQQFPDLHSELNLSSLELGDSALYFCASSVARGGFYEQYFGPGTRLTVT.